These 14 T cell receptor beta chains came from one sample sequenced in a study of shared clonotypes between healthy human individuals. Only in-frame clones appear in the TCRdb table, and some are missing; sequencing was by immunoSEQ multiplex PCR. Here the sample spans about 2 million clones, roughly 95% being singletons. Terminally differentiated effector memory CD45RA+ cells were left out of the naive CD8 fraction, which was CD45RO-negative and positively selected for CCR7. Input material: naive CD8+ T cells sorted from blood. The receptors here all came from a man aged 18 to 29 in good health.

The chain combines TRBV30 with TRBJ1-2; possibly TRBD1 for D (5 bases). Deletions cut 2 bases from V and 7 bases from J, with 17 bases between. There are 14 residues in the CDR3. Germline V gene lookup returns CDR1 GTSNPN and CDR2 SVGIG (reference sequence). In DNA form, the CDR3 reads TGTGCCTGGAGTCCAGGGTCCTCCCCCCGTGGCTACACCTTC. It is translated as CAWSPGSSPRGYTF.

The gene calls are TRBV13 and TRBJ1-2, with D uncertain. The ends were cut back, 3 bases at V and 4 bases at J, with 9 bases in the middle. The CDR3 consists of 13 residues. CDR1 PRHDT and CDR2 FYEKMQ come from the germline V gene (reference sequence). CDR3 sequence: CASSFQVGYGYTF. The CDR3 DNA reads TGTGCCAGCAGCTTCCAGGTTGGCTATGGCTACACCTTC.

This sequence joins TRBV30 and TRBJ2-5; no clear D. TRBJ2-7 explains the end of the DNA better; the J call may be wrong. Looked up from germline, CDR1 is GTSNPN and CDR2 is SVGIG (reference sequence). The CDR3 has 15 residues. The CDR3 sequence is CAWSRLLADSYEQYF. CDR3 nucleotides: TGTGCCTGGAGTAGACTGTTGGCAGATTCCTACGAGCAGTACTTC.

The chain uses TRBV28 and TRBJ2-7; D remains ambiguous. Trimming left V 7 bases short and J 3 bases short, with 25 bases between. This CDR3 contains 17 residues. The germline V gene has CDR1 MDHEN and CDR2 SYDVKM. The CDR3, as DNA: TGTGCCAGCAAAAGTTTCTGGTCGTTTGATGGGTACTACGAGCAGTACTTC. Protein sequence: CASKSFWSFDGYYEQYF.

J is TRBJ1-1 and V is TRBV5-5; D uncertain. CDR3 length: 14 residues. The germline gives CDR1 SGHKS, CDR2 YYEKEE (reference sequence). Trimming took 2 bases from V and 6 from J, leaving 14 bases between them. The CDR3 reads CASSFSGLFAEAFF. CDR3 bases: TGTGCCAGCAGCTTCTCGGGCCTCTTTGCTGAAGCTTTCTTT.

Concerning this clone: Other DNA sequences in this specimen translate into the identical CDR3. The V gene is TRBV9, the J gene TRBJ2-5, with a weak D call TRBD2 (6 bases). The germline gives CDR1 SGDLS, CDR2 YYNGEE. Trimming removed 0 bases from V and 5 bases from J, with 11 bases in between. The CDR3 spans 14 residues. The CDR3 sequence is CASSVEGLRETQYF. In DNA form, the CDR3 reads TGTGCCAGCAGCGTAGAGGGACTTCGGGAGACCCAGTACTTC. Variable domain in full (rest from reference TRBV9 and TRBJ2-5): DSGVTQTPKHLITATGQRVTLRCSPRSGDLSVYWYQQSLDQGLQFLIQYYNGEERAKGNILERFSAQQFPDLHSELNLSSLELGDSALYFCASSVEGLRETQYFGPGTRLLVL.

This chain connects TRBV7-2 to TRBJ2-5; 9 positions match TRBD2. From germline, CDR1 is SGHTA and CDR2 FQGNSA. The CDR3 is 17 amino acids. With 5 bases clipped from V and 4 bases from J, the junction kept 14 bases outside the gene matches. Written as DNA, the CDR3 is TGTGCCAGCAGCCTTGCGGAATGGGCTAGCGGGACAGAGACCCAGTACTTC. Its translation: CASSLAEWASGTETQYF.

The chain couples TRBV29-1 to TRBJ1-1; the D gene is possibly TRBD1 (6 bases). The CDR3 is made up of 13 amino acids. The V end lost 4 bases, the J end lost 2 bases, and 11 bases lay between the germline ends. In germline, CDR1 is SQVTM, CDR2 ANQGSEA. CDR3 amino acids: CSVAPGHNTEAFF. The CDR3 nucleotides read TGCAGCGTTGCCCCGGGACACAACACTGAAGCTTTCTTT. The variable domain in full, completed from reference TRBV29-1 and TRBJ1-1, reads SAVISQKPSRDICQRGTSLTIQCQVDSQVTMMFWYRQQPGQSLTLIATANQGSEATYESGFVIDKFPISRPNLTFSTLTVSNMSPEDSSIYLCSVAPGHNTEAFFGQGTRLTVV.

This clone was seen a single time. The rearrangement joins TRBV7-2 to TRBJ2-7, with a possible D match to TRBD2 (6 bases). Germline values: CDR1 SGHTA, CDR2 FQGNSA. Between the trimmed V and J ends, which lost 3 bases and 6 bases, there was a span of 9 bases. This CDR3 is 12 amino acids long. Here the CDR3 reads CASSFPGSEQYF. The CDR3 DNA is TGTGCCAGCAGCTTTCCCGGGAGCGAGCAGTACTTC.

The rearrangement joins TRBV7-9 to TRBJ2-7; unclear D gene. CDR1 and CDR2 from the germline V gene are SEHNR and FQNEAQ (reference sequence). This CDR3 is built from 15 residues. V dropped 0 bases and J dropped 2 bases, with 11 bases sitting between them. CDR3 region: CASSLALGNPYEQYF. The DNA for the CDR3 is TGTGCCAGCAGCTTAGCTCTGGGGAACCCCTACGAGCAGTACTTC.

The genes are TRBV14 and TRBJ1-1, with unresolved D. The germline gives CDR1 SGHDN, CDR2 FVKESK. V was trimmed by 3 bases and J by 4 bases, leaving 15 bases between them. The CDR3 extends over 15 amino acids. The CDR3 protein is CASSHYTGWVTEAFF. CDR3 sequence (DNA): TGTGCCAGCAGCCACTACACGGGGTGGGTCACTGAAGCTTTCTTT. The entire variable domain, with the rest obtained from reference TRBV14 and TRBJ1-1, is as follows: EAGVTQFPSHSVIEKGQTVTLRCDPISGHDNLYWYRRVMGKEIKFLLHFVKESKQDESGMPNNRFLAERTGGTYSTLKVQPAELEDSGVYFCASSHYTGWVTEAFFGQGTRLTVV.

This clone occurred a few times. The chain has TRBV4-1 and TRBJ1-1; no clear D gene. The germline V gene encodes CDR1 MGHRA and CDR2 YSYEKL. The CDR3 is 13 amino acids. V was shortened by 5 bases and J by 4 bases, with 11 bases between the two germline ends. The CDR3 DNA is TGCGCCAGCAGCTCTTATGGCGGCACTGAAGCTTTCTTT. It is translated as CASSSYGGTEAFF.

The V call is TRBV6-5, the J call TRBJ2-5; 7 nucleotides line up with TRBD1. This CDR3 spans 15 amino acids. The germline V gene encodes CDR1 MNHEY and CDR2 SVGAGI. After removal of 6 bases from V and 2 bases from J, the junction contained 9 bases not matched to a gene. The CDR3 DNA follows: TGTGCCAGCAGGGCAAAAAAGGGACAGCAAGAGACCCAGTACTTC. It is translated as CASRAKKGQQETQYF.

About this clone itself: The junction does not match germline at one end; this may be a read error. CDR3 in amino acids: CASRLLLAGGDNYEQYF. Here the CDR3 DNA reads TGTGCCAGCAGGTTATTACTAGCGGGGGGCGACAATTACGAGCAGTACTTC. This chain connects TRBV27 to TRBJ2-7; 12 positions match TRBD2. Per germline, CDR1 MNHEY and CDR2 SMNVEV (reference sequence). The CDR3 is 17 residues long.